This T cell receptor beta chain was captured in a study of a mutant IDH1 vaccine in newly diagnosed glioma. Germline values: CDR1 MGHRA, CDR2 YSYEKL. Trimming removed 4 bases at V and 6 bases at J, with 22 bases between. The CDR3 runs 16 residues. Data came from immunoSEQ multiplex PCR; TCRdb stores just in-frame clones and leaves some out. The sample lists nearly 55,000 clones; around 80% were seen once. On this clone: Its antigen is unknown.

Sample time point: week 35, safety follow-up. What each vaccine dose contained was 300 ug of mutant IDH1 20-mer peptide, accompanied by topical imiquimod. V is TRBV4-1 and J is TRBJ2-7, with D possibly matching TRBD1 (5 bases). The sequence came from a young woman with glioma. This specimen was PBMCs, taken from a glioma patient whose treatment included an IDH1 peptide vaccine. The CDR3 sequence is CASSLMGGRGTAEQYF. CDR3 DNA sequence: TGCGCCAGCAGCCTCATGGGCGGAAGGGGAACGGCCGAGCAGTACTTC.